This record looks at one T cell receptor beta chain sequence and its context. Reanalyzing the 5' RACE reads, TCRdb keeps one entry per CDR3 protein, without DNA. This sample's table has about 420,000 distinct CDR3 sequences. The data stem from a study of monozygotic twins with inflammatory bowel disease. CDR3 size: 14 residues. The germline CDR1 and CDR2 sequences are SGHNT and YYREEE (reference sequence). Sequencing was done on a sample of blood. The receptor was isolated from a human donor with ulcerative colitis or Crohn's disease, or a healthy co-twin of an affected twin (not recorded which). This chain joins TRBV5-4 and TRBJ1-1. CDR3 sequence reads: CASSLSQINTEAFF.